This T cell receptor beta chain was captured by sequencing in a study of blood T cell dynamics during melanoma immunotherapy. Overall study: Patients with metastatic melanoma got pembrolizumab or nivolumab-ipilimumab as first-line care. Study results and limitations: Whether repertoire-driving clones were melanoma-specific could not be determined. PBMC repertoires of eventual disease-control patients split at W3 into clonality or diversity gains.

The ends lost 8 bases at V and 5 bases at J; junction bases unmatched: 12. This CDR3 comprises 15 residues. Germline V gene data show CDR1 as MNHEY and CDR2 as SVGAGI. Turning to this clone: The antigen remains unidentified.

The method was immunoSEQ multiplex PCR; TCRdb's version includes in-frame clones alone and lacks a portion of them. Seen here are some 11,000 clones, more than 75% observed once, and the top ten hold 6.9%. Time point: week 3, after first cycle of checkpoint inhibitor. Prior systemic cancer therapy, immunosuppressant use and other active malignancies excluded patients. This clonotype was obtained from a human donor with melanoma. The specimen comprised blood, sampled from a patient treated with checkpoint blockade. The rearrangement joins TRBV6-5 to TRBJ2-3, with 8 bases that match TRBD1. Here the CDR3 DNA reads TGTGCCAGCGCCCGGGGGCAGGGGGCGCAAGATACGCAGTATTTT. Residues: CASARGQGAQDTQYF.